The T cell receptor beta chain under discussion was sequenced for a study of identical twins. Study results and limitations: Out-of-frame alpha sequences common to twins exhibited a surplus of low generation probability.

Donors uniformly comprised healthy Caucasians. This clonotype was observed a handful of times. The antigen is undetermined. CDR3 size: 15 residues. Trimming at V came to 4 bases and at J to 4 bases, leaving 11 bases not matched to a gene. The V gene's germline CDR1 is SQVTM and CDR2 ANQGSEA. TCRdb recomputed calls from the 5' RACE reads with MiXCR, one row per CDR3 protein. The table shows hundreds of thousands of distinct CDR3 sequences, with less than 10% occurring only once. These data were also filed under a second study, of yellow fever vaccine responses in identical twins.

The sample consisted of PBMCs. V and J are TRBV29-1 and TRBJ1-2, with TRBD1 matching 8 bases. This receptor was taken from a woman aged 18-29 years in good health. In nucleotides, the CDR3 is TGCAGCGTTGCGGGACAGGACCTCCAGGGCTATGGCTACACCTTC. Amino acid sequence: CSVAGQDLQGYGYTF.